What follows describes a single T cell receptor (beta chain). The data belong to a study of blood T cell repertoires in COVID-19. Study-level information: The samples span acute and convalescent COVID-19 from the United States, Italy and Spain. Sources were T cells, B-cell-depleted T cells, or PBMCs; the material itself was cDNA or gDNA.

Using immunoSEQ multiplex PCR, the repertoire was profiled, and TCRdb retains in-frame clones only, with some absent. The table lists about 210,000 clones, roughly 87% of them singletons. Material: PBMCs or T cells enriched from blood (not recorded which). The TCR comes from a man younger than 30 with acute COVID-19.

The CDR3 DNA follows: TGTGCCAGCGCAAAATCCACAGGGGGCACTGAAGCTTTCTTT. It translates to CASAKSTGGTEAFF. The V call is TRBV7-3, the J call TRBJ1-1, with 8 bases that match TRBD1. Germline values: CDR1 SGHTA, CDR2 FQGTGA. The V and J ends lost 8 bases and 4 bases, in that order; junction bases with no gene match: 9. CDR3 length: 14 amino acids.